Described below is a single T cell receptor beta chain sequence and its context. Germline-derived CDR1 and CDR2 are SGHRS and YFSETQ. The CDR3 runs 14 residues. V was trimmed by 0 bases and J by 12 bases, leaving 18 bases between them. Only in-frame clones appear in the TCRdb table, and some are missing; sequencing was by immunoSEQ multiplex PCR. The repertoire has 300,000 or so clones, over 70% of them found once; the top ten carry about 1.2%. The sample belongs to a study of blood T cell repertoires in COVID-19. The sequenced material came from peripheral blood. The receptor was isolated from a woman between 45 and 60 years old with acute or convalescent COVID-19. The chain links TRBV5-1 to TRBJ1-2; D ambiguous. The CDR3 region is CASSLGVFSSGNTF. The CDR3 DNA is TGCGCCAGCAGCTTGGGGGTTTTTAGCTCCGGCAACACCTTC.